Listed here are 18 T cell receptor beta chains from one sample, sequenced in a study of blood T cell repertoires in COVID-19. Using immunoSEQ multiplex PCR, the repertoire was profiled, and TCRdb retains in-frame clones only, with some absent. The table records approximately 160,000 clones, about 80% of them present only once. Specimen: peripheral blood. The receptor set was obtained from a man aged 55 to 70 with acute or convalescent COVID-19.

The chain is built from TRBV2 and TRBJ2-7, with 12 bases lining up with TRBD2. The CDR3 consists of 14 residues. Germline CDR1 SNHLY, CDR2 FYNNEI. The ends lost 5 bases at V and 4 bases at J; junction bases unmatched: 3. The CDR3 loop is CASSLAGGVYEQYF. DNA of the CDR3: TGTGCCAGCAGTCTAGCGGGGGGGGTATACGAGCAGTACTTC.

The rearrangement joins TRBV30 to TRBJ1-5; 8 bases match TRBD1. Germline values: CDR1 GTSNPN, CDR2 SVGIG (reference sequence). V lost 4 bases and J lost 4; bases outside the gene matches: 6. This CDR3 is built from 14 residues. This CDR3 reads CAWNGQGVNQPQHF. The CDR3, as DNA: TGTGCCTGGAATGGACAGGGCGTGAATCAGCCCCAGCATTTT.

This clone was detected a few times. The CDR3 nucleotides are TGCGCCAGCAGCTCTGGCGGCGGTAATCAGCCCCAGCATTTT. It specifies CASSSGGGNQPQHF. This sequence joins TRBV5-1 and TRBJ1-5; D unclear. The germline CDR1 and CDR2 sequences are SGHRS and YFSETQ. V lost 3 bases and J lost 4, with 11 bases in between. The CDR3 runs 14 residues.

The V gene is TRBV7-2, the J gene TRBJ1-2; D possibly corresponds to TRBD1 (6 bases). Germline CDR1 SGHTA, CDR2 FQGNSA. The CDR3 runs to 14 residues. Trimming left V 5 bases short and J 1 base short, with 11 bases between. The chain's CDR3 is CASSGNRVNYGYTF. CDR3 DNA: TGTGCCAGCAGCGGGAACAGGGTTAACTATGGCTACACCTTC. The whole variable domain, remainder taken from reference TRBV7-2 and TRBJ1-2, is GAGVSQSPSNKVTEKGKDVELRCDPISGHTALYWYRQSLGQGLEFLIYFQGNSAPDKSGLPSDRFSAERTGGSVSTLTIQRTQQEDSAVYLCASSGNRVNYGYTFGSGTRLTVV.

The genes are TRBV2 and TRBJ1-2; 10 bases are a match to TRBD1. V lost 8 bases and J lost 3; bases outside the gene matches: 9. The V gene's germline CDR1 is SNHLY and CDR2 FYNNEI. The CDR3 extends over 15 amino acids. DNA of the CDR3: TGTGCCAGCGTCGAAAGTGGGACAGGGGACTATGGCTACACCTTC. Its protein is CASVESGTGDYGYTF.

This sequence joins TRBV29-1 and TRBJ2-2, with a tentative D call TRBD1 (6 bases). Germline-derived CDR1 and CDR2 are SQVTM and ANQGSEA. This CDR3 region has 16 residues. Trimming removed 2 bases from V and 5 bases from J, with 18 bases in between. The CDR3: CSVEFRDTERTGELFF. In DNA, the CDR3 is TGCAGCGTTGAATTCCGGGACACGGAGAGGACCGGGGAGCTGTTTTTT.

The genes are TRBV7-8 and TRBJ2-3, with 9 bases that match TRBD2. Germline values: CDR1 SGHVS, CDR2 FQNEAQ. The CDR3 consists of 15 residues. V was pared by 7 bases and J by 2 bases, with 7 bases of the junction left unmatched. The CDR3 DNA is TGTGCCAGCAAGAGCGGGGGGCTAAACACAGATACGCAGTATTTT. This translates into CASKSGGLNTDTQYF.

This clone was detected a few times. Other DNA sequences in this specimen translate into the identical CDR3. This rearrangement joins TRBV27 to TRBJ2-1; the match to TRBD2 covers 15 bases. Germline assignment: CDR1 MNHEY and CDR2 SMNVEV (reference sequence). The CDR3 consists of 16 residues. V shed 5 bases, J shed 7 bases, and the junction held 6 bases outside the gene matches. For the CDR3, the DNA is TGTGCCAGCAGTCCTTGGACTAGCGGGGGGGCAAATGAGCAGTTCTTC. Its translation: CASSPWTSGGANEQFF.

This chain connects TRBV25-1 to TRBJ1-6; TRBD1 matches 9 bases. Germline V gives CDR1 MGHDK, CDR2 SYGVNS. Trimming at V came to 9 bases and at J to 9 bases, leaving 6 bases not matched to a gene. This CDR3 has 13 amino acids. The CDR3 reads CASKGTGSSPLHF. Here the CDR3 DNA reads TGTGCCAGTAAAGGGACAGGGAGTTCACCCCTCCACTTT.

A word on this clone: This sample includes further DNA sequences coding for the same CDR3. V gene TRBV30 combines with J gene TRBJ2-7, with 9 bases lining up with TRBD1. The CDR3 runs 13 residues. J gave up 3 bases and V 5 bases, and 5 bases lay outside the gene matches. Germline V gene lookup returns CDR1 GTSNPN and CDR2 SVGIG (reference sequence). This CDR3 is CAWAPGQGYEQYF. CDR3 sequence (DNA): TGTGCCTGGGCGCCGGGACAGGGCTACGAGCAGTACTTC.

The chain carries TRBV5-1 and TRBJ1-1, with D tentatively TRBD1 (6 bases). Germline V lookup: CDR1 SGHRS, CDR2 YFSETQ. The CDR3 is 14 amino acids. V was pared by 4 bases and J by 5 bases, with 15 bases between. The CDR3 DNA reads TGCGCCAGCAGCCACGGGACGGGACAAACTGAAGCTTTCTTT. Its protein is CASSHGTGQTEAFF. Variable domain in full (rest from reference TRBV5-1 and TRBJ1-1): KAGVTQTPRYLIKTRGQQVTLSCSPISGHRSVSWYQQTPGQGLQFLFEYFSETQRNKGNFPGRFSGRQFSNSRSEMNVSTLELGDSALYLCASSHGTGQTEAFFGQGTRLTVV.

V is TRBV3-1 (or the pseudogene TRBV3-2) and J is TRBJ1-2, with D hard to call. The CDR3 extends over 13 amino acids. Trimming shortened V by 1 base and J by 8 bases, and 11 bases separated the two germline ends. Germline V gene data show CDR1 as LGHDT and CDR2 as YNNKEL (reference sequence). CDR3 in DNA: TGTGCCAGCAGCCAAGGCCCTTCCAGGGGCTACACCTTC. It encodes CASSQGPSRGYTF.

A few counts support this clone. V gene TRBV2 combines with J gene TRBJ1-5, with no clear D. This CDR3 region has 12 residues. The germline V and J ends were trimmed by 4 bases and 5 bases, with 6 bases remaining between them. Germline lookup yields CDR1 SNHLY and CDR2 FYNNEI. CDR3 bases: TGTGCCAGCAGTGCCCCATATCAGCCCCAGCATTTT. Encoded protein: CASSAPYQPQHF.

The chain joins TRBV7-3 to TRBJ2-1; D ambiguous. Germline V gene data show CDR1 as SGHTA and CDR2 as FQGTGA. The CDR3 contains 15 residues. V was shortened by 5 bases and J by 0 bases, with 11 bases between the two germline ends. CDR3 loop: CASSPTAASYNEQFF. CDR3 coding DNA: TGTGCCAGCAGCCCTACCGCGGCCTCCTACAATGAGCAGTTCTTC.

CDR3 region: CSALIQGAEGYTF. CDR3 bases: TGCAGCGCCCTCATCCAGGGGGCGGAGGGCTACACCTTC. The chain recombines TRBV29-1 with TRBJ1-2; 8 bases match TRBD1. Trimming removed 7 bases from V and 8 bases from J; junction bases left unmatched: 12. CDR1 and CDR2 (germline): SQVTM, ANQGSEA. The CDR3 covers 13 residues.

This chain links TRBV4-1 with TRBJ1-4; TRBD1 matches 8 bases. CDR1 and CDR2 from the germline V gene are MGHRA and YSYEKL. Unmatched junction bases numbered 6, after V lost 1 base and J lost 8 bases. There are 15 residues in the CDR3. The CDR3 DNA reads TGCGCCAGCAGCCAAGTCACAGGGGGGGGAGAAAAACTGTTTTTT. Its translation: CASSQVTGGGEKLFF.

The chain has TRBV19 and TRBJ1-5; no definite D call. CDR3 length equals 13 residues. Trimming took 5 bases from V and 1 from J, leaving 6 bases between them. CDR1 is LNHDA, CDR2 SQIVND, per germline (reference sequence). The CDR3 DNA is TGTGCCAGTAGTGACAAAAGCAATCAGCCCCAGCATTTT. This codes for CASSDKSNQPQHF.

CDR3 amino acids: CASSSQVQSTDTQYF. Written as DNA, the CDR3 is TGTGCCAGCAGCTCCCAGGTACAGAGCACAGATACGCAGTATTTT. The rearrangement joins TRBV7-2 to TRBJ2-3, with no clear D. Germline V gives CDR1 SGHTA, CDR2 FQGNSA. Between the trimmed V and J ends, which lost 4 bases and 0 bases, there was a span of 11 bases. CDR3 length: 15 residues.